These 2 T cell receptor beta chains share one sample of origin, sequenced in a study of spatial heterogeneity in lung cancer. Time point here: sample taken at primary tumor resection. Frozen PBMC, nontumor lung or tumor provided whole RNA, which was sequenced unsorted. TCRdb redid the calling of the 5' RACE reads with MiXCR, one entry per CDR3 protein. The sample has roughly 82,000 distinct CDR3 sequences; about 12% are singletons. Sequences were derived from PBMCs, sampled at surgery. The receptors here all came from a male donor with early-stage non-small cell lung cancer.

The table lists this clonotype with a few counts. This chain links TRBV7-2 with TRBJ2-1, with D uncertain. This CDR3 region has 18 residues. The germline V gene encodes CDR1 SGHTA and CDR2 FQGNSA. Trimming removed 5 bases at V and 5 bases at J, with 25 bases between. The CDR3 is CASSPWAGQFLADNEQFF. The CDR3 coding sequence is TGTGCCAGCAGCCCTTGGGCCGGTCAGTTCCTGGCGGACAATGAGCAGTTCTTC.

V gene TRBV18 combines with J gene TRBJ1-4; D gene ambiguous. V was clipped by 3 bases and J by 0 bases, with 11 bases between them. CDR3 size: 16 residues. Per germline, CDR1 KGHSH and CDR2 LQKENI. The CDR3 region has the DNA TGTGCCAGCTCACCGAAGGGAGATGCAACTAATGAAAAACTGTTTTTT. It codes for CASSPKGDATNEKLFF.